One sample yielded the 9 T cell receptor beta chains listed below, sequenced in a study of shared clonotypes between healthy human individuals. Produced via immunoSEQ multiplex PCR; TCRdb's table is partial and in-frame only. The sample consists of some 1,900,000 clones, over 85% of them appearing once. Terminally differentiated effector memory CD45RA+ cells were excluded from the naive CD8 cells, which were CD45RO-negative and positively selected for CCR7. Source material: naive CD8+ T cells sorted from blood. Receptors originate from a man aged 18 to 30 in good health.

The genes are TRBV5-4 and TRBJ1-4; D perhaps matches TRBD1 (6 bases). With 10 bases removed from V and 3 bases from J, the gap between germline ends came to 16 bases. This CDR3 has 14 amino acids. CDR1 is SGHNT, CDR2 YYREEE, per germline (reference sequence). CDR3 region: CAFYTGAPNEKLFF. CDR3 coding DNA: TGTGCCTTTTACACGGGGGCCCCTAATGAAAAACTGTTTTTT. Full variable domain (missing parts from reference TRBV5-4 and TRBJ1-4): ETGVTQSPTHLIKTRGQQVTLRCSSQSGHNTVSWYQQALGQGPQFIFQYYREEENGRGNFPPRFSGLQFPNYSSELNVNALELDDSALYLCAFYTGAPNEKLFFGSGTQLSVL.

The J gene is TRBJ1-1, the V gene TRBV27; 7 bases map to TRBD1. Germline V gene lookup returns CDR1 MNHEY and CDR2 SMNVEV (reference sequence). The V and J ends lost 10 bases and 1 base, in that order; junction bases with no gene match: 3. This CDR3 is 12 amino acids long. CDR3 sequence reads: CATRGPNTEAFF. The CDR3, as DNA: TGTGCCACTAGGGGGCCGAACACTGAAGCTTTCTTT.

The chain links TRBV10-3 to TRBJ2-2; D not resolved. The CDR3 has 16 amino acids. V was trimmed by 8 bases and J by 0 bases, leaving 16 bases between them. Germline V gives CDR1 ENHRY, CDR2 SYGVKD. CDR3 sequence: CAILDTDAANTGELFF. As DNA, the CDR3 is TGTGCCATCCTGGATACGGACGCCGCGAACACCGGGGAGCTGTTTTTT.

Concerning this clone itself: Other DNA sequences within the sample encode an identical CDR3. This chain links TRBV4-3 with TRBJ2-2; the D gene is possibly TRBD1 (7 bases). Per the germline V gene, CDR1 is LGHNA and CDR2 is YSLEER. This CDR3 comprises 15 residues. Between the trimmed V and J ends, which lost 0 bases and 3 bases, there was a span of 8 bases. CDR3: CASSQDRGDTGELFF. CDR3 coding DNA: TGCGCCAGCAGCCAAGACAGGGGGGACACCGGGGAGCTGTTTTTT.

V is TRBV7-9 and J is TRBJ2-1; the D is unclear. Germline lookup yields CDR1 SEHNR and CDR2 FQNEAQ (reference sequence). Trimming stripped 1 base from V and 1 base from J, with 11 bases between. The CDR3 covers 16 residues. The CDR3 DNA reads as TGTGCCAGCAGCTTAGAGGTTGGTTGGTCCTACAATGAGCAGTTCTTC. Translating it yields CASSLEVGWSYNEQFF.

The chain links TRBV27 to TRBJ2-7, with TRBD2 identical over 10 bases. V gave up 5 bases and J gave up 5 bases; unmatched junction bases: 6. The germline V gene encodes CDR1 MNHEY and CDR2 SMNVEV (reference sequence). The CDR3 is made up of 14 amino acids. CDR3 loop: CASSTSSGSDEQYF. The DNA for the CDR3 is TGTGCCAGCAGTACCTCTAGCGGGAGCGACGAGCAGTACTTC.

The CDR3 here is CASAEAGGPDEQYF. CDR3 nucleotides: TGCGCCAGCGCGGAGGCGGGAGGGCCCGACGAGCAGTACTTC. The chain is built from TRBV10-2 and TRBJ2-7; 9 positions agree with TRBD2. The V segment lost 8 bases and the J segment 5 bases; nucleotides outside the gene matches: 10. Germline loops: CDR1 WSHSY, CDR2 SAAADI. The CDR3 consists of 14 residues.

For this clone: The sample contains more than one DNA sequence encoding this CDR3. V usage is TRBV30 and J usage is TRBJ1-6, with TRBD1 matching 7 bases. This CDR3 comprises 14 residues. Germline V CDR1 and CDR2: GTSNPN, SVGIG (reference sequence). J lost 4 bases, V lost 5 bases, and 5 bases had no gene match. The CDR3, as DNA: TGTGCCTGGGGGACAGAAAATTATAATTCACCCCTCCACTTT. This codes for CAWGTENYNSPLHF.

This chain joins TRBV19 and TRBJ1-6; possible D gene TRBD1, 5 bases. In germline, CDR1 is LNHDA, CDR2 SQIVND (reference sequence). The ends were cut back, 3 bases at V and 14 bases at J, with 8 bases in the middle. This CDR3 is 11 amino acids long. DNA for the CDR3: TGTGCCAGTAGTATGGGAGGGGCCCTCCACTTT. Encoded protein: CASSMGGALHF.